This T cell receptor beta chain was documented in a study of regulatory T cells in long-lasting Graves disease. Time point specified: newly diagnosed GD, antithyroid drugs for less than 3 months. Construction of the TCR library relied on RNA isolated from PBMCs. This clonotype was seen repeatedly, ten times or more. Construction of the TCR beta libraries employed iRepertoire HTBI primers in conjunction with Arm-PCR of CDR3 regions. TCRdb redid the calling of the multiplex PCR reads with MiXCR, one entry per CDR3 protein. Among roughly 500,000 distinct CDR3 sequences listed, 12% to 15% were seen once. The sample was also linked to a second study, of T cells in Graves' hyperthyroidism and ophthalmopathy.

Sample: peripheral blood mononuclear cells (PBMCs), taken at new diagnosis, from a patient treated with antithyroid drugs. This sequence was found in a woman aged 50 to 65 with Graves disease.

CDR3 bases: TGTGCCAGCAGTTTAGAGCAGGGGGCTGACGAGCAGTACTTC. Protein product: CASSLEQGADEQYF. The chain carries TRBV28 and TRBJ2-7; TRBD1 aligns across 8 bases. The V and J ends lost 2 bases and 5 bases, in that order; junction bases with no gene match: 5. The CDR3 has 14 residues. Germline V lookup: CDR1 MDHEN, CDR2 SYDVKM.